The 9 T cell receptor beta chains below come from one sample, sequenced in a study of blood T cell repertoires in COVID-19. Libraries were prepared by immunoSEQ multiplex PCR; TCRdb keeps only in-frame clonotypes and omits some of them. Altogether 150,000 or so clones are present, approximately 86% being singletons, with the ten largest covering 0.95% to 1.5%. Specimen: peripheral blood. Every receptor here comes from a man in his 60s who had recovered from COVID-19.

This clone was recorded only once. The chain employs TRBV5-6 and TRBJ1-3; D possibly corresponds to TRBD1 (5 bases). V was shortened by 0 bases and J by 3 bases, with 13 bases between the two germline ends. CDR1 is SGHDT and CDR2 is YYEEEE in the germline V gene. This CDR3 comprises 16 residues. DNA for the CDR3: TGTGCCAGCAGCTTGGTAGGCAGGGAACTTGGAAACACCATATATTTT. This sequence encodes CASSLVGRELGNTIYF.

The chain couples TRBV18 to TRBJ1-1; 7 bases fit TRBD1. V dropped 1 base and J dropped 8; count of bases not matched to a gene: 7. Germline CDR1 is KGHSH and CDR2 is LQKENI. CDR3 length: 14 amino acids. As DNA, the CDR3 is TGTGCCAGCTCACCACTTGATCGGGACAGCGAAGCTTTCTTT. Translation gives CASSPLDRDSEAFF.

V usage is TRBV6-5 and J usage is TRBJ1-6; 8 nucleotides align to TRBD1. The CDR3 has 15 residues. V was pared by 0 bases and J by 5 bases, with 0 bases of the junction left unmatched. Germline CDR1 MNHEY, CDR2 SVGAGI. The DNA of the CDR3 is TGTGCCAGCAGTTACTCGACAGGGGATAATTCACCCCTCCACTTT. This codes for CASSYSTGDNSPLHF.

This clone was counted a few times. V and J are TRBV14 and TRBJ1-6; TRBD1 is a possible D gene (5 bases). The CDR3 runs 14 residues. V shed 0 bases and J shed 10 bases, with 10 bases lying between them. Germline values: CDR1 SGHDN, CDR2 FVKESK. CDR3 bases: TGTGCCAGCAGCCAAGATCCCAGGGTCTCACCCCTCCACTTT. Its translation: CASSQDPRVSPLHF.

This sequence joins TRBV7-2 and TRBJ1-2; D is possibly TRBD1 (6 bases). Germline CDR1 SGHTA, CDR2 FQGNSA. The CDR3 is 16 amino acids. V lost 3 bases to trimming and J lost 6 bases, with 20 bases between them. CDR3 DNA sequence: TGTGCCAGCAGCTTCGACTGGGCAGGGGAAAGGAATGGCTACACCTTC. Its protein product is CASSFDWAGERNGYTF.

The chain carries TRBV2 and TRBJ2-3, with TRBD2 identical over 11 bases. This CDR3 is 16 amino acids long. Germline lookup yields CDR1 SNHLY and CDR2 FYNNEI. V dropped 4 bases and J dropped 2; count of bases not matched to a gene: 5. CDR3 DNA: TGTGCCAGCAGTGGGACTAGCGGGTTACTCACAGATACGCAGTATTTT. Translated, it gives CASSGTSGLLTDTQYF.

This clone was counted between two and nine times. The V and J genes are TRBV19 and TRBJ2-1; D might be TRBD2 (5 bases). There are 15 residues in the CDR3. Per the germline V gene, CDR1 is LNHDA and CDR2 is SQIVND (reference sequence). Trimming cost V 5 bases and J 1 base, with 12 bases left between them. For the CDR3, the DNA is TGTGCCAGTAGTTGGGGTGGGGAGTCCTACAATGAGCAGTTCTTC. Its translation is CASSWGGESYNEQFF.

Concerning this clone itself: Other DNA sequences of this sample code for an identical CDR3. CDR3 protein: CASSLRETQYF. The CDR3 nucleotides read TGTGCCAGCAGTTTACGGGAGACCCAGTACTTC. The chain couples TRBV12-3 or TRBV12-4 to TRBJ2-5; D remains ambiguous. The CDR3 runs 11 residues. Trimming left V 2 bases short and J 5 bases short, with 3 bases between.

The chain joins TRBV5-1 to TRBJ1-4; the D gene is possibly TRBD1 (6 bases). CDR3 length: 15 residues. V was pared by 0 bases and J by 3 bases, with 9 bases between. The germline gives CDR1 SGHRS, CDR2 YFSETQ. This chain's CDR3 is CASSLDRAANEKLFF. In DNA form, the CDR3 reads TGCGCCAGCAGCTTGGACAGGGCGGCTAATGAAAAACTGTTTTTT.